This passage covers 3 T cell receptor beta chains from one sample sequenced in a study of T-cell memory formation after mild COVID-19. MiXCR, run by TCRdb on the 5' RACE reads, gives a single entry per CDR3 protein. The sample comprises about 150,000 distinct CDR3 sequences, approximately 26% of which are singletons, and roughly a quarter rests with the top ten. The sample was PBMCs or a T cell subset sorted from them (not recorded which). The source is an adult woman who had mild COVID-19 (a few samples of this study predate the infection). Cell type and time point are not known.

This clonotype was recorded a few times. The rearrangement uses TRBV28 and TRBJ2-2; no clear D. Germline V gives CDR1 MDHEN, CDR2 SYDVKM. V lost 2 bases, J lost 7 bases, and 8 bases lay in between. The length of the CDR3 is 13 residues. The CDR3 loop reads CASSLLGGGELFF. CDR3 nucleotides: TGTGCCAGCAGTTTACTGGGTGGCGGGGAGCTGTTTTTT.

This CDR3 reads CASSLGGEGSYNEQFF. CDR3 DNA sequence: TGTGCCAGCAGTTTGGGGGGCGAGGGCTCCTACAATGAGCAGTTCTTC. The chain combines TRBV6-6 with TRBJ2-1, with D perhaps given as TRBD1 or TRBD2 (6 bases each). The germline gives CDR1 MNHNY, CDR2 SVGAGI (reference sequence). V was trimmed by 4 bases and J by 0 bases, leaving 13 bases between them. CDR3 length: 16 amino acids.

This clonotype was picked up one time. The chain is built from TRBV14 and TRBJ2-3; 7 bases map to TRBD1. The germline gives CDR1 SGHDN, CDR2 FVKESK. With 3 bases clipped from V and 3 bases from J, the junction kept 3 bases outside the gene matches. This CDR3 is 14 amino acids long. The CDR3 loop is CASSHFRGTDTQYF. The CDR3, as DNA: TGTGCCAGCAGCCACTTCAGGGGGACAGATACGCAGTATTTT.